One sample yielded the 17 T cell receptor beta chains listed below, sequenced in a study of metastatic and nonmetastatic thyroid tumors. TCRdb reanalyzed the PCR reads via MiXCR. The sample has about 5,900 clones; roughly a third are singletons. All patients reached thyroid surgery having received no treatment beforehand. The source material was adjacent normal tissue. Every receptor here comes from a male donor with papillary thyroid cancer or a benign thyroid nodule (not recorded which). Some clones in this sample may be carry-over from other donors' samples.

By share of the sample, this clone is large. This chain joins TRBV7-2 and TRBJ2-7; TRBD2 matches at 7 bases. This CDR3 region has 13 residues. Germline V gene data show CDR1 as SGHTA and CDR2 as FQGNSA. V shed 0 bases, J shed 4 bases, and the junction held 0 bases outside the gene matches. Here the CDR3 reads CASSLAGGYEQYF. CDR3 nucleotide sequence: TGTGCCAGCAGCTTAGCGGGGGGGTACGAGCAGTACTTC.

This clone has just a few counts. The chain joins TRBV15 to TRBJ2-6; D gene uncertain. This CDR3 is built from 15 residues. Trimming shortened V by 0 bases and J by 0 bases, and 3 bases separated the two germline ends. Germline V CDR1 and CDR2: LNHNV, YYDKDF (reference sequence). The CDR3 nucleotides read TGTGCCACCAGCAGAGATATCTCTGGGGCCAACGTCCTGACTTTC. This sequence encodes CATSRDISGANVLTF.

This clone was observed a handful of times. This chain connects TRBV6-1 to TRBJ1-2; a possible D gene is TRBD1 (5 bases). Trimming left V 4 bases short and J 13 bases short, with 19 bases between. This CDR3 has 13 amino acids. Germline lookup yields CDR1 MNHNS and CDR2 SASEGT. The CDR3 sequence is CASSGSGRDFITF. The CDR3 region has the DNA TGTGCCAGCAGTGGGTCAGGGCGGGATTTTATCACCTTC.

This chain links TRBV6-1 with TRBJ1-2; tentative D call: TRBD1 (6 bases). V gave up 8 bases and J gave up 3 bases, with 10 bases separating them. This CDR3 is built from 12 residues. Per the germline V gene, CDR1 is MNHNS and CDR2 is SASEGT. The CDR3 reads CASGGPHYGYTF. The CDR3 region has the DNA TGTGCCAGCGGGGGGCCCCACTATGGCTACACCTTC.

This clone was found a few times. The V call is TRBV6-1, the J call TRBJ2-2, with TRBD1 matching over 7 bases. Germline assignment: CDR1 MNHNS and CDR2 SASEGT. Trimming took 7 bases from V and 8 from J; bases not matched to a gene: 13. This CDR3 has 15 amino acids. CDR3 bases: TGTGCCAGCAAGAAAGGGGGCTGGATCGTGGGGGAGCTGTTTTTT. This codes for CASKKGGWIVGELFF.

This clone appeared a few times. V usage is TRBV19 and J usage is TRBJ2-1; the D is unclear. Germline lookup yields CDR1 LNHDA and CDR2 SQIVND (reference sequence). CDR3 size: 11 residues. V lost 11 bases and J lost 6, with 11 bases in between. Written as DNA, the CDR3 is TGTGCCTGTAATACCGGCAATGAGCAGTTCTTC. Amino acid sequence: CACNTGNEQFF.

Worth noting for this clone: Germline and junction disagree at one end, which may indicate a read error. J is TRBJ2-3 and V is TRBV7-3; D unresolved. The CDR3 extends over 15 amino acids. From germline, CDR1 is SGHTA and CDR2 FQGTGA. CDR3 bases: TGTGCCAGCGTCCCAGGTTACTTGGAAACAGATACACAGTATTTT. It yields the protein CASVPGYLETDTQYF. Combining the CDR3 with reference TRBV7-3 and TRBJ2-3 gives the whole variable domain GAGVSQTPSNKVTEKGKYVELRCDPISGHTALYWYRQSLGQGPEFLIYFQGTGAADDSGLPNDRFFAVRPEGSVSTLKIQRTERGDSAVYLCASVPGYLETDTQYFGPGTRLTVL.

The chain joins TRBV20-1 to TRBJ1-1; weak D call: TRBD1 (5 bases). The V gene's germline CDR1 is DFQATT and CDR2 SNEGSKA (reference sequence). This CDR3 has 13 residues. V gave up 3 bases and J gave up 3 bases, with 11 bases separating them. In DNA, the CDR3 is TGCAGTGCTAGCGAGGGGACGGACACTGAAGCTTTCTTT. Its translation: CSASEGTDTEAFF.

The chain links TRBV3-1 to TRBJ1-1; no clear D. Germline CDR1 and CDR2: LGHDT and YNNKEL (reference sequence). The CDR3 is 16 amino acids. Trimming took 0 bases from V and 1 from J, leaving 12 bases between them. The CDR3 DNA follows: TGTGCCAGCAGCCAAGATCTTTGGACGGGGAACACTGAAGCTTTCTTT. Protein sequence: CASSQDLWTGNTEAFF.

The table lists this clone with many counts. The V and J genes are TRBV2 and TRBJ1-1; D is possibly TRBD1 (6 bases). The germline V gene encodes CDR1 SNHLY and CDR2 FYNNEI. The CDR3 spans 15 residues. V lost 0 bases and J lost 0, with 8 bases in between. As DNA, the CDR3 is TGTGCCAGCAGTGAAGCGCAGGGGTTGAACACTGAAGCTTTCTTT. Translating it yields CASSEAQGLNTEAFF.

V gene TRBV12-3 or TRBV12-4 combines with J gene TRBJ2-3, with 11 nucleotides matching TRBD2. The CDR3 covers 15 residues. The V and J ends lost 1 base and 6 bases, in that order; junction bases with no gene match: 3. DNA of the CDR3: TGTGCCAGCAGTTTAGGTAGCGGGGGGGCGGATACGCAGTATTTT. Translation gives CASSLGSGGADTQYF.

The table lists this clone with a few counts. The chain has TRBV9 and TRBJ1-3; D gene ambiguous. Germline CDR1 reads SGDLS; CDR2 reads YYNGEE. The CDR3 has 13 residues. Trimming removed 2 bases at V and 3 bases at J, with 6 bases between. The CDR3, as DNA: TGTGCCAGCAGCGTGGGAGATGGAAACACCATATATTTT. Its translation is CASSVGDGNTIYF.

This chain links TRBV20-1 with TRBJ1-2; D remains ambiguous. Germline V CDR1 and CDR2: DFQATT, SNEGSKA (reference sequence). This CDR3 contains 14 residues. The germline V and J ends were trimmed by 1 base and 6 bases, with 15 bases remaining between them. CDR3 region: CSARVLSHGDGYTF. The CDR3 bases are TGCAGTGCTAGAGTGTTGAGCCACGGTGATGGCTACACCTTC.

The chain links TRBV27 to TRBJ2-1; TRBD1 might be the D (6 bases). The CDR3 sequence is 16 residues long. V was shortened by 4 bases and J by 4 bases, with 17 bases between the two germline ends. Germline assignment: CDR1 MNHEY and CDR2 SMNVEV (reference sequence). In DNA, the CDR3 is TGTGCCAGCAGTTCAGGGGCAATTGGGTCGTACAATGAGCAGTTCTTC. Protein sequence: CASSSGAIGSYNEQFF.

This clone was detected only a few times. The chain links TRBV6-1 to TRBJ1-4; 8 bases align to TRBD1. With V trimmed by 4 bases and J by 8 bases, 6 bases remained unmatched. Germline CDR1 is MNHNS and CDR2 is SASEGT. CDR3 length equals 14 residues. CDR3 region: CASSGTGWGEKLFF. The CDR3 bases are TGTGCCAGCAGTGGGACAGGGTGGGGAGAAAAACTGTTTTTT.

This clone turned up a few times. One junction end disagrees with the germline gene, perhaps due to a read error. The CDR3 DNA reads as TGTGCCAGCGGTGAAAACATCCTCCGGGCAACTAGCGTGAATGAGCAGTTCTTT. Residues: CASGENILRATSVNEQFF. The chain links TRBV6-1 to TRBJ2-5; 7 bases are a match to TRBD2. Per the germline V gene, CDR1 is MNHNS and CDR2 is SASEGT. CDR3 length: 18 residues.

This clone has a handful of counts. The V and J genes are TRBV19 and TRBJ1-6; 7 bases align to TRBD1. The ends lost 7 bases at V and 5 bases at J; junction bases unmatched: 5. Germline CDR1 LNHDA, CDR2 SQIVND (reference sequence). This CDR3 has 14 residues. CDR3 region: CASTGTVNNSPLHF. In DNA, the CDR3 is TGTGCCAGTACTGGGACAGTAAATAATTCACCCCTCCACTTT.